The source of this T cell receptor beta chain is a study of blood T cell repertoires in COVID-19. Turning to the study itself: Some COVID-19 samples were acute and others convalescent; all came from the United States, Italy and Spain. T cells, B-cell-depleted T cells, or PBMCs supplied cDNA or gDNA.

The CDR3 covers 18 residues. Losses at the gene ends were 5 bases for V and 1 base for J; bases not matched to a gene: 11. In germline, CDR1 is SGHNT, CDR2 YENEEA. Per the authors' pipeline: From reference gene primer amplification, estimates of nucleated cell counts were derived. The protocol was immunoSEQ multiplex PCR, while the TCRdb copy is restricted to in-frame clones and leaves out a portion. V, J and clone size derive from that table, while D and trimming were established from the DNA sequence. The sample includes approximately 140,000 clones, under 90% of them seen just once. The sequenced sample consisted of peripheral blood. The origin of this receptor is a woman aged 80 or over in a cohort sampled during active or convalescent COVID-19. The V and J genes are TRBV11-3 and TRBJ2-3; 11 nucleotides match TRBD2. For the CDR3, the DNA is TGTGCCAGCAGCATAAGTGGGCTAGCGGGGGGCCGCACAGATACGCAGTATTTT. Protein: CASSISGLAGGRTDTQYF.